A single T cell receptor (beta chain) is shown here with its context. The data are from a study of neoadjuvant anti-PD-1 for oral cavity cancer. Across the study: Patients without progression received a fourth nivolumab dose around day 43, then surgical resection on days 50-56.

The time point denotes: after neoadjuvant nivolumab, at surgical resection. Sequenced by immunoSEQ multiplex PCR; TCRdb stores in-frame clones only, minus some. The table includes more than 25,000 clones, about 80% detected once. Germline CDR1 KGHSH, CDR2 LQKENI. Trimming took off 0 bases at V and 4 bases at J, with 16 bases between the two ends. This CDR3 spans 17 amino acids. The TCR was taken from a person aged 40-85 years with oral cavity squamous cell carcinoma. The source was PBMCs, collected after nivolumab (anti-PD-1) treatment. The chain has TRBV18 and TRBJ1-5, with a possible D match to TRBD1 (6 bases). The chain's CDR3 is CASSPPPGEGGNQPQHF. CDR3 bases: TGTGCCAGCTCACCACCTCCAGGGGAGGGCGGGAATCAGCCCCAGCATTTT.